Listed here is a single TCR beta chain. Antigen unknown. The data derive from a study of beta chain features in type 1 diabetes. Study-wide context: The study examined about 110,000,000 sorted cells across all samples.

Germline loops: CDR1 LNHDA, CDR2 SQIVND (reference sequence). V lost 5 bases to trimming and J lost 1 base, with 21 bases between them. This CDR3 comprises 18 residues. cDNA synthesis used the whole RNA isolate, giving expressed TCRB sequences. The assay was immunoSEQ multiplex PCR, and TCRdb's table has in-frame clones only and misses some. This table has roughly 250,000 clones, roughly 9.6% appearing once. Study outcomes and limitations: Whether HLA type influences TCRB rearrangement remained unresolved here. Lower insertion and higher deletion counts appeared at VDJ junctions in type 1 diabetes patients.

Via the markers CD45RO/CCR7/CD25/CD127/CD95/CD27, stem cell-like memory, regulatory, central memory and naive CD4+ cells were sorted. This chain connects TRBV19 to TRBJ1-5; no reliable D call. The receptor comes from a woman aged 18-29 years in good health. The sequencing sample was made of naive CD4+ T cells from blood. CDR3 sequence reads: CASSSRGPSPVSNQPQHF. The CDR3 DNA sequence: TGTGCCAGTAGTTCTAGAGGGCCTTCCCCGGTGAGCAATCAGCCCCAGCATTTT.